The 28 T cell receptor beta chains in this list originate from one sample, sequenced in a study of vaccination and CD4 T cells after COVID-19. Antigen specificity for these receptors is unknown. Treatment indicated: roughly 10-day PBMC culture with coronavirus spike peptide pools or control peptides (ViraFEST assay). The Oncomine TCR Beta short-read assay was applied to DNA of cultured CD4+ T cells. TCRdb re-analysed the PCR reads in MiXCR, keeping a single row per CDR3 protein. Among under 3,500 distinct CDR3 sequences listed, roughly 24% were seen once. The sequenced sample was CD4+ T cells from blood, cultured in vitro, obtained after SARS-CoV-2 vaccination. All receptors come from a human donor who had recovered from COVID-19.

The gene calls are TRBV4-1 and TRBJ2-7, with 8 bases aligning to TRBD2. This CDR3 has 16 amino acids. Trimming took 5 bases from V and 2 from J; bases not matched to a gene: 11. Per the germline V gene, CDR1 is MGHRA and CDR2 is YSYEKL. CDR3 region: CASSYRGGLKTYEQYF. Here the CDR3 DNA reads TGCGCCAGCAGCTACCGCGGGGGGCTCAAAACCTACGAGCAGTACTTC.

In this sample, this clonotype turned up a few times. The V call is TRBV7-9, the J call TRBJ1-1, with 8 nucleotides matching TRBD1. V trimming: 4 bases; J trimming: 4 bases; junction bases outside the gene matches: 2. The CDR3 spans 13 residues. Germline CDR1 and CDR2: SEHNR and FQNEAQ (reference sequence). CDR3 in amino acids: CASSSGQGTEAFF. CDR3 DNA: TGTGCCAGCAGCTCTGGACAGGGCACTGAAGCTTTCTTT.

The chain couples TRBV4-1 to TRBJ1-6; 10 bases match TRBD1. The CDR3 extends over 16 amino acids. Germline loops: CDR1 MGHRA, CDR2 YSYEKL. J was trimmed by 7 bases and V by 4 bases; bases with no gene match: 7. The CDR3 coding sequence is TGCGCCAGCAGCCCCTATGGGGACAGGGGAAATTCACCCCTCCACTTT. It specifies CASSPYGDRGNSPLHF.

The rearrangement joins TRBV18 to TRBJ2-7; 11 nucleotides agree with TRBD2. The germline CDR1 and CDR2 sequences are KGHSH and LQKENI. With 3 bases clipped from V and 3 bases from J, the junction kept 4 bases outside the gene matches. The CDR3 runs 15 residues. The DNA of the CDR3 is TGTGCCAGCTCACCCTTAGCGGGGGGGAACTACGAGCAGTACTTC. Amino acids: CASSPLAGGNYEQYF.

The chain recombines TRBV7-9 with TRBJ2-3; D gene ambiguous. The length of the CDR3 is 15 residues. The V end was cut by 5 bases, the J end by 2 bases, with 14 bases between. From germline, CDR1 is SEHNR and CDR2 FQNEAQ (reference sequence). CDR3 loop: CASSPLRGYTDTQYF. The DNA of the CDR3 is TGTGCCAGCAGCCCGCTACGCGGCTACACAGATACGCAGTATTTT. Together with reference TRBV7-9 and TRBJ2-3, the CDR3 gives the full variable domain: DTGVSQNPRHKITKRGQNVTFRCDPISEHNRLYWYRQTLGQGPEFLTYFQNEAQLEKSRLLSDRFSAERPKGSFSTLEIQRTEQGDSAMYLCASSPLRGYTDTQYFGPGTRLTVL.

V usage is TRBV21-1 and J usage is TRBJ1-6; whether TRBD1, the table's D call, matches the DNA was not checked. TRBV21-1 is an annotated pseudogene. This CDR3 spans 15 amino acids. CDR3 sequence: CASSRPTGGTSPLHF. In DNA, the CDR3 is TGTGCCAGCAGTCGGCCAACAGGGGGCACTTCACCCCTCCACTTT.

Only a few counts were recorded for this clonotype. The CDR3 region is CATRDRFGGYTF. DNA for the CDR3: TGTGCCACCAGGGACAGGTTTGGCGGCTACACCTTC. The rearrangement joins TRBV24-1 to TRBJ1-2; 7 bases are shared with TRBD1. CDR3 length: 12 residues. V trimming: 7 bases; J trimming: 8 bases; junction bases outside the gene matches: 6. CDR1 is KGHDR and CDR2 is SFDVKD in the germline V gene.

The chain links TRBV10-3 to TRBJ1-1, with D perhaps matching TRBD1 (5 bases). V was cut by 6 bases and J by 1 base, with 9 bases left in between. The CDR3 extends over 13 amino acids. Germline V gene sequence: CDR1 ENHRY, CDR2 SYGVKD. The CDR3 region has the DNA TGTGCCATCAGACTTCAGGGGAACACTGAAGCTTTCTTT. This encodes CAIRLQGNTEAFF.

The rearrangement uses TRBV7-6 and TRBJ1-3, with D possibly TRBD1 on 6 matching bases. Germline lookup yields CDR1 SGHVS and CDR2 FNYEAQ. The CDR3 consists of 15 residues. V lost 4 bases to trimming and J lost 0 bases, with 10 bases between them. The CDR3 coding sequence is TGTGCCAGCAGCTATCAGGGGTTCTCTGGAAACACCATATATTTT. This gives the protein CASSYQGFSGNTIYF.

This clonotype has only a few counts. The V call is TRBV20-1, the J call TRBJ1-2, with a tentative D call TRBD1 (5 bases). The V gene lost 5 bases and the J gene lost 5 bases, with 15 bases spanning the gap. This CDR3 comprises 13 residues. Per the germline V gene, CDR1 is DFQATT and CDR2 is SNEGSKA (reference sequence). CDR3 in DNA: TGCAGTGCTCGTTTACCGGGGACTTATGGCTACACCTTC. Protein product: CSARLPGTYGYTF.

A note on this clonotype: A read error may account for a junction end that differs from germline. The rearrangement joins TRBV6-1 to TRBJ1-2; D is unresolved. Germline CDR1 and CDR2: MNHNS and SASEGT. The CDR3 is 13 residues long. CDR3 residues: CARSVGSGLGYTF. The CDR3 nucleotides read TGTGCCCGCAGTGTGGGTAGTGGGCTTGGCTACACCTTC.

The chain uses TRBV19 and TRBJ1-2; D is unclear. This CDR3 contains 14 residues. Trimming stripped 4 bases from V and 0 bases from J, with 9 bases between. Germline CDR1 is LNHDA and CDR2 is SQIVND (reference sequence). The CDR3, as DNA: TGTGCCAGTAGTAATGCCGGTACTAACTATGGCTACACCTTC. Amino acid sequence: CASSNAGTNYGYTF.

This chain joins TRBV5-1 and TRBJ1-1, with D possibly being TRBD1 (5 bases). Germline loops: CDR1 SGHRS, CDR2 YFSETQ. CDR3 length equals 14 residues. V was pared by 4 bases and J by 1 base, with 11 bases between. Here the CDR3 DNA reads TGCGCCAGCAGCCTGGGACCACAGAACACTGAAGCTTTCTTT. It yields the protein CASSLGPQNTEAFF. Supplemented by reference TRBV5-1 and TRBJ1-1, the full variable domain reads KAGVTQTPRYLIKTRGQQVTLSCSPISGHRSVSWYQQTPGQGLQFLFEYFSETQRNKGNFPGRFSGRQFSNSRSEMNVSTLELGDSALYLCASSLGPQNTEAFFGQGTRLTVV.

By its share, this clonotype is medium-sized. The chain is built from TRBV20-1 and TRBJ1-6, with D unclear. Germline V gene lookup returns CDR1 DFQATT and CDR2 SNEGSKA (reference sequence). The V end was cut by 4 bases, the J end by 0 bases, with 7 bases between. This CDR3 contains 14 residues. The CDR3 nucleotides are TGCAGTGCTACGACCAGCTCCTATAATTCACCCCTCCACTTT. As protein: CSATTSSYNSPLHF.

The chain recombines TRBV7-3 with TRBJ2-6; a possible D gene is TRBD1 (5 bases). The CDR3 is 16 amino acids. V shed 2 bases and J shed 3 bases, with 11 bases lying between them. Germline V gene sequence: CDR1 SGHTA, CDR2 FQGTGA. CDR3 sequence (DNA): TGTGCCAGCAGCTTAGCCGCAGGGTATGGGGCCAACGTCCTGACTTTC. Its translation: CASSLAAGYGANVLTF.

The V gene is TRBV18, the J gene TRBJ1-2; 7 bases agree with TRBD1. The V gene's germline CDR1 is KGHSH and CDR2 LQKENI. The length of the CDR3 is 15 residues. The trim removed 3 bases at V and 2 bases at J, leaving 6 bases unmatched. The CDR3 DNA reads TGTGCCAGCTCACCCCAAGGGACAGTAAACTATGGCTACACCTTC. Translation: CASSPQGTVNYGYTF.

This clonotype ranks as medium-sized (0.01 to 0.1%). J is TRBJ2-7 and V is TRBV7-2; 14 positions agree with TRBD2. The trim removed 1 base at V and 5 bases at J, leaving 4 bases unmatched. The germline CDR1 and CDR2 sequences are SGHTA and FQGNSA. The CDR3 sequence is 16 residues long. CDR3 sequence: CASSLGLAGGFHEQYF. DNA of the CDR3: TGTGCCAGCAGCTTAGGACTAGCGGGGGGGTTCCACGAGCAGTACTTC.

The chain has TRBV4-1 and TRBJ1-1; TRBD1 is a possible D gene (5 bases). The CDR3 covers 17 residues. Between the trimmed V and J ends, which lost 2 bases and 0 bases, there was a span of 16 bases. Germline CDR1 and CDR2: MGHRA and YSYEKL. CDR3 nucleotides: TGCGCCAGCAGCCAACACCGAGAGGGGAAGCTGAACACTGAAGCTTTCTTT. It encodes CASSQHREGKLNTEAFF.

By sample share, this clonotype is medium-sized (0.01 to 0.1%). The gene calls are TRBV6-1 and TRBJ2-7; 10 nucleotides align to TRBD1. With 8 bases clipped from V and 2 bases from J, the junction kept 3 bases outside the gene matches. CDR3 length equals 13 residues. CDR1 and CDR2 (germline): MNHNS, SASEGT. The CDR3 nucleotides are TGTGCCAGCGGACAGGGGGTTACCTACGAGCAGTACTTC. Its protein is CASGQGVTYEQYF.

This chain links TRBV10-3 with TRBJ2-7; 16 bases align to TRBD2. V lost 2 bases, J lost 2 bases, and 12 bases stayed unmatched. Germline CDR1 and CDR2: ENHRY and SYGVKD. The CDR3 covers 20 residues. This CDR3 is CAISEASPGLAGGKTYEQYF. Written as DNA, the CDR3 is TGTGCCATCAGTGAGGCTTCCCCGGGACTAGCGGGGGGGAAGACCTACGAGCAGTACTTC.

CDR3 sequence (DNA): TGCAGTGCTAGAGACCCCACAGGGGGAACTGAAGCTTTCTTT. This codes for CSARDPTGGTEAFF. The J gene is TRBJ1-1, the V gene TRBV20-1; TRBD1 aligns across 8 bases. Germline V gives CDR1 DFQATT, CDR2 SNEGSKA (reference sequence). The trim removed 0 bases at V and 5 bases at J, leaving 5 bases unmatched. The CDR3 is 14 amino acids.

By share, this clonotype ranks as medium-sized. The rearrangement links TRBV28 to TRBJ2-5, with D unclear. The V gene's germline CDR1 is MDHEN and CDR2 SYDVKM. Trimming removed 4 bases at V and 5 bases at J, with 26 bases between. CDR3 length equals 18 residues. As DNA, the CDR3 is TGTGCCAGCAGTTCCCAGGTGCTGTTTATCTCCGCTGGGGAGACCCAGTACTTC. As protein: CASSSQVLFISAGETQYF.

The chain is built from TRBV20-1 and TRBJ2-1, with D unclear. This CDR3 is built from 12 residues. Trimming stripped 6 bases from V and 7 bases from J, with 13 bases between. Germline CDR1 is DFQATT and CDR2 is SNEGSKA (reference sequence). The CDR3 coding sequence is TGCAGTGCACCGGGTTTTCTGAATGAGCAGTTCTTC. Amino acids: CSAPGFLNEQFF.

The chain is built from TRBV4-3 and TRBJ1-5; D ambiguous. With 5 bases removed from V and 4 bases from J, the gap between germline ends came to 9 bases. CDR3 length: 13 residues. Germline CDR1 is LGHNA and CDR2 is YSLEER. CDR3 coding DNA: TGCGCCAGCAGCGGGCAGCTAAATCAGCCCCAGCATTTT. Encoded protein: CASSGQLNQPQHF.

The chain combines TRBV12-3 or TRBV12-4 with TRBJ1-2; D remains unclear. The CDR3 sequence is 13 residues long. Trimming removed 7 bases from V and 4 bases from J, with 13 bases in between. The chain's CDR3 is CASTLHWSYGYTF. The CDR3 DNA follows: TGTGCCAGCACCCTACATTGGAGCTATGGCTACACCTTC.

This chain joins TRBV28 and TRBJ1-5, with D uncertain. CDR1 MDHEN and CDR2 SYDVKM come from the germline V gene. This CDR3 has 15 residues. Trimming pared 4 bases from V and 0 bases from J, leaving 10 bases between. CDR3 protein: CASSSAVYSNQPQHF. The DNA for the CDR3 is TGTGCCAGCAGTTCCGCAGTGTATAGCAATCAGCCCCAGCATTTT.

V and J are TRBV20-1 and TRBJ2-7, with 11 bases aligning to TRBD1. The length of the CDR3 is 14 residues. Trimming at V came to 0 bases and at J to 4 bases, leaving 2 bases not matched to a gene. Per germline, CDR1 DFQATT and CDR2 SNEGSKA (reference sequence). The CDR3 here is CSAREGTGGYEQYF. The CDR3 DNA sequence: TGCAGTGCTAGAGAGGGGACAGGGGGATACGAGCAGTACTTC.

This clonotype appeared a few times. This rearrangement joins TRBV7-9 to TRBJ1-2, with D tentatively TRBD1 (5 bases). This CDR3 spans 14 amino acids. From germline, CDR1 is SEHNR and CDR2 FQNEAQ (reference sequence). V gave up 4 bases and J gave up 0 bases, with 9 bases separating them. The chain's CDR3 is CASSSRVANYGYTF. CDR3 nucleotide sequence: TGTGCCAGCAGCTCCAGGGTTGCTAACTATGGCTACACCTTC.